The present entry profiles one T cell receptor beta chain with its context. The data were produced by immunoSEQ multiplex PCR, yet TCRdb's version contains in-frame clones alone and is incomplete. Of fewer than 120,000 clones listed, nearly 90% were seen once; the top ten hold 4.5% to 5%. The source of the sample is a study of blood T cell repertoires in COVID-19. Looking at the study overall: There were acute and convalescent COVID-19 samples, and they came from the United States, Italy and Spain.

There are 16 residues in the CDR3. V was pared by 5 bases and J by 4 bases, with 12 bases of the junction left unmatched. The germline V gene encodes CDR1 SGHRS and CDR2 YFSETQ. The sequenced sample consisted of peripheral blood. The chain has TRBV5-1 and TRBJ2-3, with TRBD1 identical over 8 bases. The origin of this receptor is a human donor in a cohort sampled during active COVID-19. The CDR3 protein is CASSEAGQGPADTQYF. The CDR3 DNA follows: TGCGCCAGCAGTGAAGCTGGACAGGGCCCTGCAGATACGCAGTATTTT.